This TCR beta chain was sequenced during a study of identical twins. Study outcomes and limitations: Carriage of fewer insertions was seen in abundant cord blood beta clonotypes, whereas memory repertoires showed none.

Each CDR3 protein is one row after TCRdb ran MiXCR on the 5' RACE reads. The sample contains approximately 490,000 distinct CDR3 sequences, approximately 20% of which appear only once. In its sample, this clonotype was seen a few times. Its antigen is currently unknown. Between the trimmed V and J ends, which lost 1 base and 0 bases, there was a span of 4 bases. From germline, CDR1 is DFQATT and CDR2 SNEGSKA (reference sequence). This CDR3 comprises 14 residues. This sample was shared with a second study, whose subject was yellow fever vaccine responses in identical twins.

Material: CD4+ T cells sorted from blood. This chain uses TRBV20-1 with TRBJ2-6, with unresolved D. This TCR was recovered from a woman under 30 in good health. CDR3 in DNA: TGCAGTGCTAGAGGTTTCTCTGGGGCCAACGTCCTGACTTTC. This sequence encodes CSARGFSGANVLTF.